This T cell receptor beta chain was captured in a study of blood T cell repertoires in COVID-19. About the research overall: PBMCs, B-cell-depleted T cells, or T cells provided the cDNA or gDNA that made up the material.

CDR1 and CDR2 (germline): MDHEN, SYDVKM. The CDR3 contains 18 residues. With V trimmed by 3 bases and J by 6 bases, 19 bases remained unmatched. Original processing methods: Reference gene primer amplification in the assay estimated nucleated cell counts. Sequenced by immunoSEQ multiplex PCR; TCRdb stores in-frame clones only, minus some. For V, J and clone size, that table is used; D and trimming come from the DNA. The sample yields roughly 46,000 clones, 70% to 90% seen once. The recovered donors of Cohort 3 showed two negative PCRs, clearance, or symptom resolution. This clone came up once. Sequencing used PBMCs or T cells enriched from blood (not recorded which). This chain uses TRBV28 with TRBJ2-7; 8 nucleotides align to TRBD2. The clonotype comes from a woman aged 45-65 years who had recovered from COVID-19. The CDR3 reads CASSFIRPGIAGKAEQYF. CDR3 nucleotide sequence: TGTGCCAGCAGTTTTATACGACCGGGAATAGCGGGAAAGGCCGAGCAGTACTTC.